A selection of T cell receptor beta chains follows, all from one sample in a study of OX40 agonist ivuxolimab in advanced cancers. TCRdb's copy holds only in-frame clones and misses some; the assay was immunoSEQ multiplex PCR. The sample consists of 12,000 or so clones, 65% to 75% of them appearing once. The sequencing here drew on CD4+ or CD8+ T cells sorted from blood, taken in a trial of the OX40 agonist ivuxolimab. These receptors were obtained from an adult with an advanced solid tumor such as melanoma, head and neck, liver or kidney cancer. Each CDR3 is given with its conserved first and last residue. D genes are given only for firm matches. Expanded clones are given a class, and other clones once, few, many or no size at all.

clone_size j_call v_call d_call cdr3_nt cdr3_aa
NA TRBJ2-5 TRBV23-1 NA TGCGCCAGCAGGACAGCGTCCCAGTACTTC CASRTASQYF
NA TRBJ1-3 TRBV4-1 NA TGCGCCAGCAGCCAAGGGGGGCCTAACACCATATATTTT CASSQGGPNTIYF
few TRBJ1-4 TRBV5-4 TRBD1 TGTGCCAGCAGCCGGACAGGGGGCGCGTTAGAAAAACTGTTTTTT CASSRTGGALEKLFF
medium-sized TRBJ2-7 TRBV5-5 NA TGTGCCAGCAGCGCGGAGGGGACCGCTTTATGGGAGCAGTACTTC CASSAEGTALWEQYF
NA TRBJ2-1 TRBV11-2 TRBD2 TGTGCCAGCAGCTTAGCGGGAGGGAATGAGCAGTTCTTC CASSLAGGNEQFF
NA TRBJ2-7 TRBV7-8 NA TGTGCCAGCAGCTTATGGGCAGGCGACTCCTACGAGCAGTACTTC CASSLWAGDSYEQYF
few TRBJ2-1 TRBV27 TRBD2 TGTGCCAGCAGTTGTCGGACTAGCGGGAGTGTCAATGAGCAGTTCTTC CASSCRTSGSVNEQFF
NA TRBJ1-2 TRBV7-9 TRBD1 TGTGCCAGCAGCTCCCATACAGGGGCTTTCAACTATGGCTACACCTTC CASSSHTGAFNYGYTF
NA TRBJ2-7 TRBV7-9 TRBD1 TGTGCCAGCAGCTTGCGACAGGGGGCGCACCACGAGCAGTACTTC CASSLRQGAHHEQYF
NA TRBJ1-1 TRBV5-6 NA TGTGCCAGCAGCTTGGGGCACCCGAACACTGAAGCTTTCTTT CASSLGHPNTEAFF
medium-sized TRBJ2-2 TRBV28 TRBD2 TGTGCCAGCAGTGACCGGGACTACCCCGGGGAGCTGTTTTTT CASSDRDYPGELFF
NA TRBJ1-1 TRBV10-3 TRBD1 TGTGCCATCAGTGAGCAGGGGGAGAACACTGAAGCTTTCTTT CAISEQGENTEAFF
NA TRBJ2-1 TRBV27 TRBD2 TGTGCCAGCAGTATTTTAGCGGGAGGCATCGGCAGTGAGCAGTTCTTC CASSILAGGIGSEQFF
NA TRBJ1-4 TRBV4-2 NA TGTGCCAGCAGCCAAGATAGGAGTCCTAATGAAAAACTGTTTTTT CASSQDRSPNEKLFF
NA TRBJ1-1 TRBV27 NA TGTGCCAGCAGCCTAGGGCAGAACACTGAAGCTTTCTTT CASSLGQNTEAFF
NA TRBJ1-2 TRBV11-1 NA TGTGCCAGCAGCTCGCGACATGCCCTTTACCCAATAAACTATGGCTACACCTTC CASSSRHALYPINYGYTF
NA TRBJ2-7 TRBV13 NA TGTGCCAGCAGCTCGGACAGCTCCTACGAGCAGTACTTC CASSSDSSYEQYF
NA TRBJ2-2 TRBV9 NA TGTGCCAGCAGCGTAGAGATCGGGGAGCTGTTTTTT CASSVEIGELFF
NA TRBJ2-7 TRBV6-1 TRBD1 TGTGCCAGCAGTGTTACAGGGGGCGTCCCCTACGAGCAGTACTTC CASSVTGGVPYEQYF
few TRBJ2-2 TRBV19 NA TGTGCCAGTAAGGGACGGCAGAACACCGGGGAGCTGTTTTTT CASKGRQNTGELFF
NA TRBJ2-1 TRBV5-4 NA TGTGCCAGCAGCCCTGGAGACCGCCCCAATGAGCAGTTCTTC CASSPGDRPNEQFF
NA TRBJ2-1 TRBV6-5 NA TGTGCCAGCAGTTACTCGAATGAGCAGTTCTTC CASSYSNEQFF
few TRBJ1-1 TRBV29-1 NA TGCAGCGTTGAAGACAGGGGAAACACTGAAGCTTTCTTT CSVEDRGNTEAFF
NA TRBJ2-7 TRBV5-3 NA TGTGCCAGAAGCTGCGGACCCCTCACTCCTATCTACGAGCAGTACTTC CARSCGPLTPIYEQYF
NA TRBJ2-7 TRBV13 NA TGTGCCAGCAGCCCTAGGGAAGGATACTACGAGCAGTACTTC CASSPREGYYEQYF
NA TRBJ2-7 TRBV19 TRBD1 TGTGCCAGTAGTATAGTGGGGACAGGGAGCTACGAGCAGTACTTC CASSIVGTGSYEQYF
medium-sized TRBJ1-1 TRBV10-3 NA TGTGCCATCAGTGAGTCCGGGGAGGCTGAAGCTTTCTTT CAISESGEAEAFF
once TRBJ1-4 TRBV5-1 NA TGCGCCAGCAGCTTGGACGGATCAGTCGGGGAAAAACTGTTTTTT CASSLDGSVGEKLFF
NA TRBJ1-6 TRBV28 NA TGTGCCAGCAGTTTACCCCTCAGGGGATGGAATTCACCCCTCCACTTT CASSLPLRGWNSPLHF
NA TRBJ2-3 TRBV9 NA TGTGCCAGCAGCGTAGAGACAGGAGGCGATACGCAGTATTTT CASSVETGGDTQYF
NA TRBJ2-1 TRBV2 NA TGTGCCAGCAGTGATAAAGACCCGAATGAGCAGTTCTTC CASSDKDPNEQFF
NA TRBJ2-7 TRBV11-1 TRBD1 TGTGCCAGCAGACCCGGGACAGGGTTCTACGAGCAGTACTTC CASRPGTGFYEQYF
NA TRBJ1-2 TRBV6-4 NA TGTGCCAGCAGTGACTCGAGGGTTGGCTACACCTTC CASSDSRVGYTF
NA TRBJ2-5 TRBV7-3 TRBD1 TGTGCCAGCAGCTTAACCGGGACAGGGGGAGAGACCCAGTACTTC CASSLTGTGGETQYF
once TRBJ2-1 TRBV4-1 NA TGCGCCAGCAGCCAAGGGTTGGACTCAAGTGTCCATGAGCAGTTCTTC CASSQGLDSSVHEQFF
NA TRBJ2-5 TRBV19 NA TGTGCCAGTAGTATAGTGGTGGGAGTAGGACAAGAGACCCAGTACTTC CASSIVVGVGQETQYF
few TRBJ2-2 TRBV7-6 TRBD2 TGTGCCAGCAGCCCCGGGACTAGCGGACCCACCGGGGAGCTGTTTTTT CASSPGTSGPTGELFF